This T cell receptor (beta chain) is from a study of OX40 agonist ivuxolimab in advanced cancers. Trimming cost V 3 bases and J 8 bases, with 7 bases left between them. CDR3 length: 12 residues. Germline CDR1 and CDR2: MDHEN and SYDVKM. The table came from immunoSEQ multiplex PCR; TCRdb's copy has only in-frame clones and leaves some out. The sample lists some 74,000 clones; roughly 88% were seen once. The source is an adult with an advanced solid tumor such as melanoma, head and neck, liver or kidney cancer. J is TRBJ1-4 and V is TRBV28; D uncertain. The sample consisted of CD4+ or CD8+ T cells sorted from blood, taken in a trial of the OX40 agonist ivuxolimab. The CDR3 sequence is CASSLVGEKLFF. Here the CDR3 DNA reads TGTGCCAGCAGTTTGGTCGGGGAAAAACTGTTTTTT.